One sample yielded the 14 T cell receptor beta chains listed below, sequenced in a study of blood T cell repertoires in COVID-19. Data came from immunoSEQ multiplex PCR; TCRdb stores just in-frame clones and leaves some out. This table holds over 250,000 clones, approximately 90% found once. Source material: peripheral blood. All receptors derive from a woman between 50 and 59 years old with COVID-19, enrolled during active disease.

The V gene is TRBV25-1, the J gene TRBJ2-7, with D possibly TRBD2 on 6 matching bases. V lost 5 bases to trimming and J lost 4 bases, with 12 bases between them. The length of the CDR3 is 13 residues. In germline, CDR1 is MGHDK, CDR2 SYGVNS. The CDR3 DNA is TGTGCCAGCAGTAAACAAAGCGGGTACGAGCAGTACTTC. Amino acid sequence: CASSKQSGYEQYF.

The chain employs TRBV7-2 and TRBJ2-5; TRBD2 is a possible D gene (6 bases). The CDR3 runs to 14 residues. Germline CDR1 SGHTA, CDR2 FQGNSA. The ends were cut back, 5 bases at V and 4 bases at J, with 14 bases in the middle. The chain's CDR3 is CASSRRGAGETQYF. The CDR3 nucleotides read TGTGCCAGCAGCCGGCGGGGAGCGGGAGAGACCCAGTACTTC.

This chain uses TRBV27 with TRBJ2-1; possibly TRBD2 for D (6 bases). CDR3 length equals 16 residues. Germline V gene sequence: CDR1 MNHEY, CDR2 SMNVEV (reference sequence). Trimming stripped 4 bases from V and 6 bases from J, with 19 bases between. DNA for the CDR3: TGTGCCAGCAGTTCCGGGCCACTAGCACAGGCCAATGAGCAGTTCTTC. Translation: CASSSGPLAQANEQFF.

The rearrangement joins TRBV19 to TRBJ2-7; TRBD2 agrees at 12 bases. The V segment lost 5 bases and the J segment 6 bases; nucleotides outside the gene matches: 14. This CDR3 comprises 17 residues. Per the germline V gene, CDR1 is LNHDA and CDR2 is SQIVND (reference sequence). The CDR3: CASSLSLTSGSRGEQYF. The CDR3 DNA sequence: TGTGCCAGTAGTCTCTCCCTGACTAGCGGGAGTAGGGGCGAGCAGTACTTC.

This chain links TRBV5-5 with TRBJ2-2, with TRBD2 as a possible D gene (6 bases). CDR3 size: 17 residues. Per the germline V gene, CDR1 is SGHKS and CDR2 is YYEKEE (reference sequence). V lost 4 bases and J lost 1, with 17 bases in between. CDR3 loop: CASSRLAGMRNTGELFF. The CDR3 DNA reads TGTGCCAGCAGCCGGCTGGCGGGGATGAGGAACACCGGGGAGCTGTTTTTT.

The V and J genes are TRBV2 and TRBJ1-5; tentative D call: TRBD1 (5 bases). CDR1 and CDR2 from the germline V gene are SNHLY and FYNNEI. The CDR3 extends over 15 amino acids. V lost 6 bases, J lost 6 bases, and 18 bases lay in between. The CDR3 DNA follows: TGTGCCAGCAGCCCCAGAGGGGAGGGTAGTCAGCCCCAGCATTTT. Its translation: CASSPRGEGSQPQHF.

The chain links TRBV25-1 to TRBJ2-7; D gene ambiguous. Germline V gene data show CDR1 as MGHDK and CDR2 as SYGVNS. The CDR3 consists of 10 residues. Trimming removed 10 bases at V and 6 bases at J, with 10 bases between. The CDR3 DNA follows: TGTGCCACCGCCGGCGGCGAGCAGTACTTC. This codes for CATAGGEQYF.

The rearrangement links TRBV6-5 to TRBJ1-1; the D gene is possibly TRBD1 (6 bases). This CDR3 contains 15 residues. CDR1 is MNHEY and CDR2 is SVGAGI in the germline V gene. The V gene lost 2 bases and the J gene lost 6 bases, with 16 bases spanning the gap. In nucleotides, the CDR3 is TGTGCCAGCAGTTACGGGGGCTCTAGTTCCTCTGAAGCTTTCTTT. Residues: CASSYGGSSSSEAFF.

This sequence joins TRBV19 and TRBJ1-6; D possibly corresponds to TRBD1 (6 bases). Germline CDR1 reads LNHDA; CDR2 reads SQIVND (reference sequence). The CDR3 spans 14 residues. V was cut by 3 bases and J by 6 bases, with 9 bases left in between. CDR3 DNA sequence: TGTGCCAGTAGTATTTCAGGGGCTAATTCACCCCTCCACTTT. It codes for CASSISGANSPLHF.

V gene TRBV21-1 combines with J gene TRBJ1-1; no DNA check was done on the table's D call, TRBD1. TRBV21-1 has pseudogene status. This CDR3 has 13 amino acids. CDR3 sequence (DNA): TGTGCCAGCAGCAAAGTGGCGAACACTGAAGCTTTCTTT. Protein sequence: CASSKVANTEAFF.

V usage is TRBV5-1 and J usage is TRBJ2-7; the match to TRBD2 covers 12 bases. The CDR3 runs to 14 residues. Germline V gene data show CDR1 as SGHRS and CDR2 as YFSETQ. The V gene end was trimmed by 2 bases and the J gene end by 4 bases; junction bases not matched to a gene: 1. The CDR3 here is CASSFTSGRYEQYF. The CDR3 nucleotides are TGCGCCAGCAGCTTTACTAGCGGGAGGTACGAGCAGTACTTC.

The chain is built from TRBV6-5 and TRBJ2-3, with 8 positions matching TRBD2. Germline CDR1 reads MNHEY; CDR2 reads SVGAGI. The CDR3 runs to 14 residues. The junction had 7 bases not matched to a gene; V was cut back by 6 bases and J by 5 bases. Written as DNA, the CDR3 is TGTGCCAGCAGGGATAGCGGGAAGGAAGATACGCAGTATTTT. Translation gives CASRDSGKEDTQYF.

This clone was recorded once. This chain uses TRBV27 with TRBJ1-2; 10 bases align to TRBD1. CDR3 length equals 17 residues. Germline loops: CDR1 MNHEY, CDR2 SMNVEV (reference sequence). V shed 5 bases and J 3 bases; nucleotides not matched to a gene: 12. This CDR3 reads CASSGGKAGQGHYGYTF. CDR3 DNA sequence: TGTGCCAGCAGTGGGGGAAAAGCGGGACAGGGGCACTATGGCTACACCTTC.

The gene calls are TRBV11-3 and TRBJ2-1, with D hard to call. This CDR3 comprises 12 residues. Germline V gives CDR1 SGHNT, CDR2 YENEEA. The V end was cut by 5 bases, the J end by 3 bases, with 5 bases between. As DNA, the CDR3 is TGTGCCAGCAGCCCAAACTACAATGAGCAGTTCTTC. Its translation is CASSPNYNEQFF.